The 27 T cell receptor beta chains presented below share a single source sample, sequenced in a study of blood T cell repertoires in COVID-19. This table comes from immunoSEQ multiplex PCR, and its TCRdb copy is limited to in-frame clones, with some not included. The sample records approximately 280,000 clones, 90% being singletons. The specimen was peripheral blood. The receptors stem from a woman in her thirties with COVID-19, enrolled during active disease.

This chain's CDR3 is CASSHGQGNQPQHF. The CDR3 nucleotides are TGTGCCAGCAGCCATGGACAGGGCAATCAGCCCCAGCATTTT. This sequence joins TRBV16 and TRBJ1-5; TRBD1 matches 7 bases. The CDR3 consists of 14 residues. Germline CDR1 and CDR2: KGHSY and FQNENV. V lost 3 bases to trimming and J lost 2 bases; unmatched junction nucleotides: 1.

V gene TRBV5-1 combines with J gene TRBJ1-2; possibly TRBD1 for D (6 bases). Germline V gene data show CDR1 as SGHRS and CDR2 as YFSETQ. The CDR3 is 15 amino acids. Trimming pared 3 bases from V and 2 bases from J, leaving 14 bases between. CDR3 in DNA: TGCGCCAGCAGCTGGGGGGGCGGACAGAACTATGGCTACACCTTC. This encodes CASSWGGGQNYGYTF. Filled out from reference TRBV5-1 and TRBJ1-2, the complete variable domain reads KAGVTQTPRYLIKTRGQQVTLSCSPISGHRSVSWYQQTPGQGLQFLFEYFSETQRNKGNFPGRFSGRQFSNSRSEMNVSTLELGDSALYLCASSWGGGQNYGYTFGSGTRLTVV.

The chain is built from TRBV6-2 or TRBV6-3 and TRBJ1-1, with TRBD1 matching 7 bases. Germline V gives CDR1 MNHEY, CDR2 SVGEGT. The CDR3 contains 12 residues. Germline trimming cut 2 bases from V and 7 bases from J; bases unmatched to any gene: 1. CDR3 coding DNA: TGTGCCAGCAGTTACGGGACAGTTGAAGCTTTCTTT. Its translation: CASSYGTVEAFF.

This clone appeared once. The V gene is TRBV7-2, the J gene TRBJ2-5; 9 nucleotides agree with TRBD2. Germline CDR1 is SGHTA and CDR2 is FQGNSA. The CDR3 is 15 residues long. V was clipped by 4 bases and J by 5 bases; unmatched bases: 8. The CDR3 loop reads CASSYSSGIGETQYF. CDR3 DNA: TGTGCCAGCAGCTATTCTAGCGGGATCGGGGAGACCCAGTACTTC.

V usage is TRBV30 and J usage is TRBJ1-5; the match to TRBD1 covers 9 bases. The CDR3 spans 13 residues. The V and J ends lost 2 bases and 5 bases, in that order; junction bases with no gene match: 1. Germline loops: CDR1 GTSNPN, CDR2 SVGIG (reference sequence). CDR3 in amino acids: CAWSRQGDQPQHF. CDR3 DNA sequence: TGTGCCTGGAGTCGACAGGGGGATCAGCCCCAGCATTTT.

The CDR3 reads CASSPGGGLEQFF. Written as DNA, the CDR3 is TGCGCCAGCAGCCCAGGAGGGGGACTAGAGCAGTTCTTC. V and J are TRBV4-1 and TRBJ2-1; tentative D call: TRBD2 (7 bases). Germline V gene sequence: CDR1 MGHRA, CDR2 YSYEKL. V was pared by 4 bases and J by 10 bases, with 14 bases between. The CDR3 loop spans 13 amino acids.

The CDR3 here is CASSLRGAANTEAFF. The CDR3 nucleotides read TGTGCCAGCAGTTTACGGGGGGCCGCGAACACTGAAGCTTTCTTT. The chain links TRBV27 to TRBJ1-1; tentative D call: TRBD1 (6 bases). Trimming cost V 2 bases and J 1 base, with 11 bases left between them. Germline V gene lookup returns CDR1 MNHEY and CDR2 SMNVEV (reference sequence). The CDR3 has 15 amino acids.

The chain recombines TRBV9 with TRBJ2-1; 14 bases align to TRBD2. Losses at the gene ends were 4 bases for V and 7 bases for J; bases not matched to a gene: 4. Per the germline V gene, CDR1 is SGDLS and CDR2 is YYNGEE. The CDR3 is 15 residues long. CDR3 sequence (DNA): TGTGCCAGCAGCACCCGACTAGCGGGAGGGAATGAGCAGTTCTTC. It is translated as CASSTRLAGGNEQFF.

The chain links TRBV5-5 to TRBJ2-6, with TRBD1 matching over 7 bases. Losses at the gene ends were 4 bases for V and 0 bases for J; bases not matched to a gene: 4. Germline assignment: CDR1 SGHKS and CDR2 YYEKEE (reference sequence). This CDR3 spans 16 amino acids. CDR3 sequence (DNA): TGTGCCAGCAGCCGGACAGGTAGCTCTGGGGCCAACGTCCTGACTTTC. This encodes CASSRTGSSGANVLTF.

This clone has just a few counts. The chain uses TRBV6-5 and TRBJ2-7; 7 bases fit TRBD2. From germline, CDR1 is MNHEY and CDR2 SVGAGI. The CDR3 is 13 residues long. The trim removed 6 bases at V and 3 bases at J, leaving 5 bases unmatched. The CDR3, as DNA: TGTGCCAGCAGCCGGGGGGTCCACTACGAGCAGTACTTC. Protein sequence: CASSRGVHYEQYF.

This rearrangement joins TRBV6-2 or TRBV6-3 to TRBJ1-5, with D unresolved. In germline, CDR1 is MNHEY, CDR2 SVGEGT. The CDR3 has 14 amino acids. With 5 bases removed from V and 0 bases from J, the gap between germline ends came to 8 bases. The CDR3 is CASSPTSSNQPQHF. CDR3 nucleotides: TGTGCCAGCAGTCCCACCAGTAGCAATCAGCCCCAGCATTTT.

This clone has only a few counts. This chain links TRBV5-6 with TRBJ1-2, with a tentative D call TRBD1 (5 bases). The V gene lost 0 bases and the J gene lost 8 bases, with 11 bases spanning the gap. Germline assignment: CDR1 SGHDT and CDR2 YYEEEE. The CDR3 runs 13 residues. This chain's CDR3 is CASSLAGGSGYTF. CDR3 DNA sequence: TGTGCCAGCAGCTTGGCGGGGGGATCGGGCTACACCTTC.

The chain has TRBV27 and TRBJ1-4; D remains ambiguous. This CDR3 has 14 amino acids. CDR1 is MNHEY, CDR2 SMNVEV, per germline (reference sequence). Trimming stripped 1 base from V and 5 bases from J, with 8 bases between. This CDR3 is CASSLFFGNEKLFF. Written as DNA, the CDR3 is TGTGCCAGCAGTTTATTCTTCGGGAATGAAAAACTGTTTTTT. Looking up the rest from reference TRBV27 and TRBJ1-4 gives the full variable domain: EAQVTQNPRYLITVTGKKLTVTCSQNMNHEYMSWYRQDPGLGLRQIYYSMNVEVTDKGDVPEGYKVSRKEKRNFPLILESPSPNQTSLYFCASSLFFGNEKLFFGSGTQLSVL.

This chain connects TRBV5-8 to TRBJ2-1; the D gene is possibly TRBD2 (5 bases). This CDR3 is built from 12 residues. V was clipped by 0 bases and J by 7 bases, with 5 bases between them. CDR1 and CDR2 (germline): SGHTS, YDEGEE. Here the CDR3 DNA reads TGTGCCAGCAGCTTGGGGAGGAATGAGCAGTTCTTC. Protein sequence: CASSLGRNEQFF.

The CDR3 sequence: CASSLRRLDNYEQYF. In DNA form, the CDR3 reads TGTGCCAGCAGCTTACGTCGTCTAGATAACTACGAGCAGTACTTC. The rearrangement links TRBV7-3 to TRBJ2-7, with D hard to call. Germline CDR1 reads SGHTA; CDR2 reads FQGTGA. The CDR3 runs to 15 residues. Trimming stripped 2 bases from V and 3 bases from J, with 14 bases between.

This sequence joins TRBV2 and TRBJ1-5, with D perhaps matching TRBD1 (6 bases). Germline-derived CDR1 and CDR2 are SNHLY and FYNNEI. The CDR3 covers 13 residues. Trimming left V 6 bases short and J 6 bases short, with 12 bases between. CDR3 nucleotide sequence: TGTGCCAGCAGGTACAGGGCGGGTCAGCCCCAGCATTTT. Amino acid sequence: CASRYRAGQPQHF.

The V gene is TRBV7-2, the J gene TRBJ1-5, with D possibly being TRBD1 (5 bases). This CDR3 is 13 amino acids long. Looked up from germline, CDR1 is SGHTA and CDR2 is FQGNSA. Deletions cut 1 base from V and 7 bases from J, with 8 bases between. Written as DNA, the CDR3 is TGTGCCAGCAGCTTAGGCGGGGCCCAGCCCCAGCATTTT. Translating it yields CASSLGGAQPQHF. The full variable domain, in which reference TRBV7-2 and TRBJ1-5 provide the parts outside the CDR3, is GAGVSQSPSNKVTEKGKDVELRCDPISGHTALYWYRQSLGQGLEFLIYFQGNSAPDKSGLPSDRFSAERTGGSVSTLTIQRTQQEDSAVYLCASSLGGAQPQHFGDGTRLSIL.

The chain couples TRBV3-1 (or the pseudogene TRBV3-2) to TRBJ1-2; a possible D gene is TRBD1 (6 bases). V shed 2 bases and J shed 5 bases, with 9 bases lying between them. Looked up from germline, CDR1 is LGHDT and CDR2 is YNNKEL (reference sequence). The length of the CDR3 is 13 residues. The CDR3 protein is CASSQRGSYGYTF. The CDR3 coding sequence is TGTGCCAGCAGCCAAAGGGGGTCATATGGCTACACCTTC.

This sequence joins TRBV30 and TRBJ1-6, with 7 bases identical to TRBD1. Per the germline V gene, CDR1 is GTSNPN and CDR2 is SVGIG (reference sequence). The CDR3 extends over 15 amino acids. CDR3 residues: CATEGAPGYNSPLHF. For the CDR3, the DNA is TGTGCTACCGAGGGGGCCCCGGGGTATAATTCACCCCTCCACTTT. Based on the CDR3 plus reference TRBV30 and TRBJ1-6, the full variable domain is SQTIHQWPATLVQPVGSPLSLECTVEGTSNPNLYWYRQAAGRGLQLLFYSVGIGQISSEVPQNLSASRPQDRQFILSSKKLLLSDSGFYLCATEGAPGYNSPLHFGNGTRLTVT.

This chain's CDR3 is CASSSESGGANYGYTF. As DNA, the CDR3 is TGTGCCAGCAGCTCCGAATCGGGGGGCGCTAACTATGGCTACACCTTC. The chain links TRBV7-9 to TRBJ1-2; D is perhaps TRBD1 (6 bases). The CDR3 is 16 amino acids. V was shortened by 4 bases and J by 0 bases, with 15 bases between the two germline ends. Germline V gene lookup returns CDR1 SEHNR and CDR2 FQNEAQ (reference sequence). The entire variable domain, with the rest obtained from reference TRBV7-9 and TRBJ1-2, is as follows: DTGVSQNPRHKITKRGQNVTFRCDPISEHNRLYWYRQTLGQGPEFLTYFQNEAQLEKSRLLSDRFSAERPKGSFSTLEIQRTEQGDSAMYLCASSSESGGANYGYTFGSGTRLTVV.

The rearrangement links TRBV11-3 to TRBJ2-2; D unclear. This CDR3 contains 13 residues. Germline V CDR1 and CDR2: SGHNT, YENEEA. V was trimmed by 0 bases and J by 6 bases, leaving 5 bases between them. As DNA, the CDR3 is TGTGCCAGCAGCTTAGACCCAGCCGGGGAGCTGTTTTTT. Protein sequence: CASSLDPAGELFF.

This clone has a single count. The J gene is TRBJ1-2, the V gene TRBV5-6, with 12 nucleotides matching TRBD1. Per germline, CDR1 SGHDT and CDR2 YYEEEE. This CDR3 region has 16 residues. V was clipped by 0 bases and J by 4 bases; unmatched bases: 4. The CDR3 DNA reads TGTGCCAGCAGCTTGGGGGACAGGGGGCAGGTCTATGGCTACACCTTC. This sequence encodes CASSLGDRGQVYGYTF.

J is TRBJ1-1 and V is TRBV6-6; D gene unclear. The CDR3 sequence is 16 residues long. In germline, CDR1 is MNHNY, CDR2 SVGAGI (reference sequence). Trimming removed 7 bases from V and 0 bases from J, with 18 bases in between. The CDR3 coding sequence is TGTGCCAGCAACCGCGGGTCGACACATATGAACACTGAAGCTTTCTTT. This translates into CASNRGSTHMNTEAFF.

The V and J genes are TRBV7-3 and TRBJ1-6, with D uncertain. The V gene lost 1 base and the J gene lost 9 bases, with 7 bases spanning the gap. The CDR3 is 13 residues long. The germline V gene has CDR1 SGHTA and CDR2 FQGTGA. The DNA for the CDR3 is TGTGCCAGCAGCTTAAAAGAGAGTTCACCCCTCCACTTT. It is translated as CASSLKESSPLHF.

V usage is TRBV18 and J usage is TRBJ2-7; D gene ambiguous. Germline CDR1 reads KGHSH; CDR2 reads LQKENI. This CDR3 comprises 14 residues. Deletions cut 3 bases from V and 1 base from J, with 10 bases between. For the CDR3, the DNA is TGTGCCAGCTCACCCAGCGAAAATTCCTACGAGCAGTACTTC. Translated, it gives CASSPSENSYEQYF.

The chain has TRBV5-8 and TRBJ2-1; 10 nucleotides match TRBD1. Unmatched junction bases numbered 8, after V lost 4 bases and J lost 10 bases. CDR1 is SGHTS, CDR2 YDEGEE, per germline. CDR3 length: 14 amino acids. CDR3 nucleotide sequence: TGTGCCAGCAGCGGACCGGGACAGGGGCGGGAGCAGTTCTTC. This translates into CASSGPGQGREQFF. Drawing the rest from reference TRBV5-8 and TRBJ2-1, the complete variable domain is EAGVTQSPTHLIKTRGQQATLRCSPISGHTSVYWYQQALGLGLQFLLWYDEGEERNRGNFPPRFSGRQFPNYSSELNVNALELEDSALYLCASSGPGQGREQFFGPGTRLTVL.

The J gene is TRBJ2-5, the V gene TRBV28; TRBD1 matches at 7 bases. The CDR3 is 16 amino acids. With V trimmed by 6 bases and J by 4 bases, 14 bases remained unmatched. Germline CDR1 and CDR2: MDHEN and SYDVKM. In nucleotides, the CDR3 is TGTGCCAGCAGCCTCGACAGGGTGGGAGAGGGAGAGACCCAGTACTTC. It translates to CASSLDRVGEGETQYF.